The T cell receptor (beta chain) described here comes from a study of CD8 T cells in ankylosing spondylitis. Study-level points and caveats: Ankylosing spondylitis blood seemed to carry a telltale TCR beta motif made of roughly 8 highly homologous variants. Clones linked to disease were reported to show significant enrichment in matched ankylosing spondylitis synovial fluid. Some of the motif variants had earlier been found in reactive arthritis patients' fluid and blood.

This clonotype occurred many times. Its target is not known. It was by quantitative 5'-RACE with molecular barcodes that TCR beta libraries were made. TCRdb itself ran the 5' RACE reads through MiXCR, one entry per CDR3 protein. The sample includes roughly 250,000 distinct CDR3 sequences, about 9.1% of them seen just once. This CDR3 has 14 amino acids. From germline, CDR1 is SGHRS and CDR2 YFSETQ. With 1 base removed from V and 1 base from J, the gap between germline ends came to 8 bases. The origin of this receptor is a male donor with ankylosing spondylitis or in good health (not recorded which). The chain carries TRBV5-1 and TRBJ1-1; no firm D call. The sample comprised blood, either unsorted or a sorted T cell fraction (not recorded which). DNA of the CDR3: TGCGCCAGCAGCTTGTCGGCGGCGAACACTGAAGCTTTCTTT. Its translation: CASSLSAANTEAFF.